The entry below describes one T cell receptor (beta chain). Libraries were prepared by immunoSEQ multiplex PCR; TCRdb keeps only in-frame clonotypes and omits some of them. The sample has about 30,000 clones, approximately 87% seen once; the top ten hold roughly 3%. The data belong to a study of PD-L1 blockade in urothelial cancer. Trimming left V 2 bases short and J 10 bases short, with 9 bases between. The CDR3 consists of 12 residues. CDR1 is MGHDK and CDR2 is SYGVNS in the germline V gene. The gene calls are TRBV25-1 and TRBJ2-1; D gene unclear. Sequences were derived from PBMCs, sampled around atezolizumab (anti-PD-L1) treatment. This sequence was found in a man aged 50-60 years with urothelial cancer. The DNA of the CDR3 is TGTGCCAGCAGTGAAGCCTCGAGGGAGCAGTTCTTC. Amino acid sequence: CASSEASREQFF.